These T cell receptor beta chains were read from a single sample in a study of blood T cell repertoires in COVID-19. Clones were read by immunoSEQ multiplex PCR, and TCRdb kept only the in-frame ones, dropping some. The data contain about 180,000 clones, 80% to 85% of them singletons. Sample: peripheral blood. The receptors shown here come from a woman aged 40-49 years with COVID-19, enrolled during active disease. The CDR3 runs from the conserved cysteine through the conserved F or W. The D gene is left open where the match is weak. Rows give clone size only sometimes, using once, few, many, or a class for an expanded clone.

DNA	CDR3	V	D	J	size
TGTGCCAGTAGTGTAAAAGGAGAATATGGCTACACCTTC	CASSVKGEYGYTF	TRBV19	-	TRBJ1-2	few
TGTGCCAGCAGCGAGGCTAGCGGGATAGATACGCAGTATTTT	CASSEASGIDTQYF	TRBV7-3	TRBD2	TRBJ2-3	-
TGTGCCAGCAGCCAGGGGGCAGTCACTGAAGCTTTCTTT	CASSQGAVTEAFF	TRBV3-1/TRBV3-2	-	TRBJ1-1	-
TGTGCCAGCAGTCCTCAGGACATCTATAATTCACCCCTCCACTTT	CASSPQDIYNSPLHF	TRBV2	-	TRBJ1-6	-
TGCGCCAGCAGCACAAGGGACACTACCGGTGGCTACACCTTC	CASSTRDTTGGYTF	TRBV5-1	-	TRBJ1-2	once
TGCGCCAGCAGTCCCCCTTTGCAGGCGAACACTGAAGCTTTCTTT	CASSPPLQANTEAFF	TRBV4-1	-	TRBJ1-1	-
TGTGCCAGCAGTAGGACAGTCATGAACACTGAAGCTTTCTTT	CASSRTVMNTEAFF	TRBV6-5	-	TRBJ1-1	few
TGCGCCAGCAGCTCTCGGGTCACTACGGATGGGGAGCTGTTTTTT	CASSSRVTTDGELFF	TRBV5-1	-	TRBJ2-2	-
TGTGCCAGCCGAGAGCAGGGCCTACGGGGGGAAAAACTGTTTTTT	CASREQGLRGEKLFF	TRBV27	-	TRBJ1-4	-
TGCGCCAGCAGCCAAGATCGGGGAGGATGGACTGAAGCTTTCTTT	CASSQDRGGWTEAFF	TRBV4-1	-	TRBJ1-1	-
TGCGCCAGCAGCTTGGCACGCCTAGAGGGTGATGAGCAGTTCTTC	CASSLARLEGDEQFF	TRBV5-1	-	TRBJ2-1	once
TGCGCCAGCAGTGTAGGAGATCCCGGGGCCAACGTCCTGACTTTC	CASSVGDPGANVLTF	TRBV10-1	-	TRBJ2-6	many